This T cell receptor beta chain was found in a study of T cell repertoires in cytomegalovirus infection. Study summary: Well-studied HLA-B-restricted epitopes and recently identified HLA-C-restricted epitopes of CMV were both used in the study. Public TCR beta signatures were indicative of both CMV infection and a matching HLA type. Study-wide points: Clonotype analysis showed dominance of the ex vivo response by HLA-C-restricted CMV-specific TCR beta clonotypes. Of the TCR beta families, the public ones yielded a cumulative frequency that identified carriers of CMV plus the relevant HLA.

This clonotype has just a few counts. Its antigen is not known. MiXCR, run by TCRdb on the reads, gives a single entry per CDR3 protein. The table has 700,000 to 900,000 distinct CDR3 sequences, almost 30% seen once. CDR3 length: 14 amino acids. Trimming took off 3 bases at V and 5 bases at J, with 14 bases between the two ends. From germline, CDR1 is MNHEY and CDR2 SVGEGT. Sequences were derived from cultured CD8+ T cells from PBMCs, sampled from culture after CMV antigen stimulation. The TCR sequence derives from a human donor in good health (CMV status not recorded). Some clones in this sample may be carry-over from other donors' samples. V gene TRBV6-2 or TRBV6-3 combines with J gene TRBJ2-7; D unresolved. The CDR3 DNA reads as TGTGCCAGCAGTTATCAGGTACCCATTGACGAGCAGTACTTC. This gives the protein CASSYQVPIDEQYF.